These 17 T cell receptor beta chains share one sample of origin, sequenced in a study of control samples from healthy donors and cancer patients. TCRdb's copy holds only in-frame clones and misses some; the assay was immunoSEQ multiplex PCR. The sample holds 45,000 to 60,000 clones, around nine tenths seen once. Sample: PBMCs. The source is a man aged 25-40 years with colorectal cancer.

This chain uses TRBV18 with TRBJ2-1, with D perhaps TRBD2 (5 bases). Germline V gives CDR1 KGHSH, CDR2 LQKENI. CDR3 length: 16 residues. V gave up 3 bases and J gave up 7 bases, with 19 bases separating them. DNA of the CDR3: TGTGCCAGCTCACCCACGACTACGGCCCTTGGGAATGAGCAGTTCTTC. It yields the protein CASSPTTTALGNEQFF. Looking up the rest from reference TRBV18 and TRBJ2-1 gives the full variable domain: NAGVMQNPRHLVRRRGQEARLRCSPMKGHSHVYWYRQLPEEGLKFMVYLQKENIIDESGMPKERFSAEFPKEGPSILRIQQVVRGDSAAYFCASSPTTTALGNEQFFGPGTRLTVL.

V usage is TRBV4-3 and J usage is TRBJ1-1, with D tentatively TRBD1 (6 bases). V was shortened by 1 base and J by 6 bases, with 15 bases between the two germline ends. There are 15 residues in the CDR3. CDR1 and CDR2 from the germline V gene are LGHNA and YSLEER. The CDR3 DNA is TGCGCCAGCAGCCAAGGTACAGGGCTTTGGCCTGAAGCTTTCTTT. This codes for CASSQGTGLWPEAFF.

This CDR3 reads CASSGWGEAEAFF. The CDR3 coding sequence is TGTGCCAGCAGTGGGTGGGGGGAAGCTGAAGCTTTCTTT. The rearrangement uses TRBV27 and TRBJ1-1; a possible D gene is TRBD1 (5 bases). Germline-derived CDR1 and CDR2 are MNHEY and SMNVEV (reference sequence). Trimming removed 5 bases at V and 6 bases at J, with 13 bases between. The CDR3 is 13 residues long.

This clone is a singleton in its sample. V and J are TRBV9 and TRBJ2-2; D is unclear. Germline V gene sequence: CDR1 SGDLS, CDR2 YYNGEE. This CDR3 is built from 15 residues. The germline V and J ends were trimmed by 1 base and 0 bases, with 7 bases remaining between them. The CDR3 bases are TGTGCCAGCAGCGTAACAGCTTCGAACACCGGGGAGCTGTTTTTT. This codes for CASSVTASNTGELFF. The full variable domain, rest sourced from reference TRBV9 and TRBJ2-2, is DSGVTQTPKHLITATGQRVTLRCSPRSGDLSVYWYQQSLDQGLQFLIQYYNGEERAKGNILERFSAQQFPDLHSELNLSSLELGDSALYFCASSVTASNTGELFFGEGSRLTVL.

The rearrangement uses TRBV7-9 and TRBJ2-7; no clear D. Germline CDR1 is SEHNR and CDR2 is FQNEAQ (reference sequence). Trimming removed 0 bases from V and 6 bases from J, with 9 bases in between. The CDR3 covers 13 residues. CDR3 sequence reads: CASSLAVPPEQYF. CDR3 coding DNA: TGTGCCAGCAGCTTAGCTGTCCCTCCCGAGCAGTACTTC.

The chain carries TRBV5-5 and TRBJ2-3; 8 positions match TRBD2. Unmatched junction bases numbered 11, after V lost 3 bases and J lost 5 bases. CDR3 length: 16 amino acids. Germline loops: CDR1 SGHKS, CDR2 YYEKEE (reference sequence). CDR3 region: CASSWEAGVLLDTQYF. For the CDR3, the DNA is TGTGCCAGCAGCTGGGAAGCGGGGGTGCTCCTAGATACGCAGTATTTT. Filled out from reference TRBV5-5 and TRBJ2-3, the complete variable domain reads DAGVTQSPTHLIKTRGQQVTLRCSPISGHKSVSWYQQVLGQGPQFIFQYYEKEERGRGNFPDRFSARQFPNYSSELNVNALLLGDSALYLCASSWEAGVLLDTQYFGPGTRLTVL.

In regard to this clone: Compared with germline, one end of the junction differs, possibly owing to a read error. CDR3 amino acids: CASKVGTTSGGSDNF. In nucleotides, the CDR3 is TGTGCCAGCAAAGTGGGGACGACTAGCGGGGGATCAGACAACTTC. V usage is TRBV2 and J usage is TRBJ2-5; 12 nucleotides align to TRBD2. The germline CDR1 and CDR2 sequences are SNHLY and FYNNEI. The CDR3 covers 15 residues.

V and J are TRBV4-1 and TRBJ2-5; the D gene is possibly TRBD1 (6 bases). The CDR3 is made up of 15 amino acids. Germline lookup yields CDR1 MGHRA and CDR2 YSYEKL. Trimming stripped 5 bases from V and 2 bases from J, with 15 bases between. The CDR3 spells CASSRRTEFQETQYF. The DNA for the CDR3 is TGCGCCAGCAGCAGAAGGACAGAGTTTCAAGAGACCCAGTACTTC.

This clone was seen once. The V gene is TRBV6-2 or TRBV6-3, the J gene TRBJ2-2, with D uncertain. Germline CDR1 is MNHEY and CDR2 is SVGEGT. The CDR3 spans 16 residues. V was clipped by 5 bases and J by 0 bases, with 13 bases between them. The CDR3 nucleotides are TGTGCCAGCAGTGATTCTCAGACGACGAACACCGGGGAGCTGTTTTTT. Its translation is CASSDSQTTNTGELFF.

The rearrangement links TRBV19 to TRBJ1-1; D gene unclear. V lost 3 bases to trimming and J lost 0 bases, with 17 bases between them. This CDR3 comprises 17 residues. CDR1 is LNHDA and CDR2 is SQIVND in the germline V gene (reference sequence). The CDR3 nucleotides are TGTGCCAGTAGTATGGTAAGGAAGGCAGGCATGAACACTGAAGCTTTCTTT. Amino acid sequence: CASSMVRKAGMNTEAFF. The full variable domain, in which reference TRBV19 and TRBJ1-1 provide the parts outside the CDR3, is DGGITQSPKYLFRKEGQNVTLSCEQNLNHDAMYWYRQDPGQGLRLIYYSQIVNDFQKGDIAEGYSVSREKKESFPLTVTSAQKNPTAFYLCASSMVRKAGMNTEAFFGQGTRLTVV.

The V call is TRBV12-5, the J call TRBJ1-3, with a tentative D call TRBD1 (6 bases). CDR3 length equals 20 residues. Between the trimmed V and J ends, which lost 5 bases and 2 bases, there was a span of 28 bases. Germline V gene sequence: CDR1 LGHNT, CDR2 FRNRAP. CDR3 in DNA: TGTGCTAGTGGTCCCCCAGGGACCGGGACAAGACCACTTACTGGAAACACCATATATTTT. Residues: CASGPPGTGTRPLTGNTIYF.

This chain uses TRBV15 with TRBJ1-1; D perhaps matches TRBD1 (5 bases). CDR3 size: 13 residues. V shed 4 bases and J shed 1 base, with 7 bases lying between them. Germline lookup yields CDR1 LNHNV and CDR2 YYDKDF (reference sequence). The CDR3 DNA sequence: TGTGCCACCAGCACAGGGAGGAACACTGAAGCTTTCTTT. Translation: CATSTGRNTEAFF.

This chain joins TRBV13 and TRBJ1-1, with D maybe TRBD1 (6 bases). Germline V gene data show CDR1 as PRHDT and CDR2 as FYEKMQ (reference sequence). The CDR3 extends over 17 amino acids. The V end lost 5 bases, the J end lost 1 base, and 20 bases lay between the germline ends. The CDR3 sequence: CASSPSWGSGENTEAFF. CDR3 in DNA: TGTGCCAGCAGCCCATCCTGGGGGTCAGGGGAGAACACTGAAGCTTTCTTT.

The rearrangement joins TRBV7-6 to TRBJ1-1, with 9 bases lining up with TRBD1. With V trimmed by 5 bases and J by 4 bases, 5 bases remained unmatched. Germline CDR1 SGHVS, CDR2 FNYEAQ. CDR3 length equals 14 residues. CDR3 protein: CASSQTGGVTEAFF. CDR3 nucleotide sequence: TGTGCCAGCAGCCAGACAGGGGGGGTCACTGAAGCTTTCTTT.

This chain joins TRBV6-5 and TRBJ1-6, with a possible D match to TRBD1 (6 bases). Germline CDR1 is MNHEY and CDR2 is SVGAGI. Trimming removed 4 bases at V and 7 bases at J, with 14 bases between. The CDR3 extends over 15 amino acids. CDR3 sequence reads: CASSLTGEGNSPLHF. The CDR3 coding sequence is TGTGCCAGCAGTTTGACAGGAGAGGGGAATTCACCCCTCCACTTT.

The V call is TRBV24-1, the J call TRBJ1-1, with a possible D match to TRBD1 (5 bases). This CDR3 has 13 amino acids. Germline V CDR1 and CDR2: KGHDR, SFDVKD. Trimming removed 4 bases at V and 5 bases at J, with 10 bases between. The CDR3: CATSDLRGTEAFF. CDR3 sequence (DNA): TGTGCCACCAGTGACTTAAGGGGAACTGAAGCTTTCTTT.

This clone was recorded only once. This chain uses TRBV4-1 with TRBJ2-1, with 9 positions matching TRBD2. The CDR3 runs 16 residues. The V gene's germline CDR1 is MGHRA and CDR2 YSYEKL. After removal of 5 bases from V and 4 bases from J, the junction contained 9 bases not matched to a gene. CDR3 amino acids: CASSGGKRGAYNEQFF. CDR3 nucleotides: TGCGCCAGCAGCGGCGGGAAGCGGGGGGCTTACAATGAGCAGTTCTTC.